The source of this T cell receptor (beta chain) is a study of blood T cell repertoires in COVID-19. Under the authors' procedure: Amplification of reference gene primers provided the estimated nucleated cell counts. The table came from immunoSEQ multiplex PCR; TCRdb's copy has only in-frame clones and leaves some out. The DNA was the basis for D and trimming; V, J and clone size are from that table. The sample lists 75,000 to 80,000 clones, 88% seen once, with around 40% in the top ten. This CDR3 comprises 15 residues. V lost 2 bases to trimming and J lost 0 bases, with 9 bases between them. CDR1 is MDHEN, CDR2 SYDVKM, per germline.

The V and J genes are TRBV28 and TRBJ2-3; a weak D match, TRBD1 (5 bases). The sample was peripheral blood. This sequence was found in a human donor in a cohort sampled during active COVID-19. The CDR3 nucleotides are TGTGCCAGCAGTTTAGCGACAGCCAGCACAGATACGCAGTATTTT. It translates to CASSLATASTDTQYF.